The 26 T cell receptor beta chains below come from one sample, sequenced in a study of immune cell composition in non-small cell lung cancer (dated by TCRdb to 2016 to 2017). Normal lung samples came from the same patient and consisted of non-adjacent lung tissue collected as far from the tumour as possible, at a distance of at least 3 cm. The library was made by the immunoSEQ multiplex PCR assay. TCRdb took over this immuneACCESS table, retaining in-frame rearrangements with V and J assigned. Such tables are incomplete; in checked studies, under half of the missing clones stem from an unresolved V gene, and the remainder is unexplained. For this sample the table gives about 6,600 clones, of which under 70% were detected only once. The ten largest clonotypes hold roughly 10% of the sample. Sequencing was done on a sample of non-adjacent lung tissue. The source is a human donor with non-small cell lung cancer.

This sequence joins TRBV7-8 and TRBJ2-5; TRBD2 aligns across 7 bases. Trimming at V came to 0 bases and at J to 5 bases, leaving 3 bases not matched to a gene. CDR3 length: 14 residues. Germline loops: CDR1 SGHVS, CDR2 FQNEAQ. The CDR3 sequence is CASSLAGGYETQYF. CDR3 bases: TGTGCCAGCAGCTTAGCGGGGGGGTATGAGACCCAGTACTTC.

The table lists this clone with a few counts. The chain carries TRBV25-1 and TRBJ2-7; TRBD1 matches 9 bases. The CDR3 is 15 amino acids. Germline V gives CDR1 MGHDK, CDR2 SYGVNS. The J segment lost 4 bases and the V segment lost 2 bases, leaving 6 bases of the junction unmatched. In DNA form, the CDR3 reads TGTGCCAGCAGTGAACTCACAGGGGGCAGGTACGAGCAGTACTTC. This codes for CASSELTGGRYEQYF.

This chain connects TRBV2 to TRBJ2-7; possibly TRBD1 for D (6 bases). Germline assignment: CDR1 SNHLY and CDR2 FYNNEI. The CDR3 length is 14 residues. Deletions cut 6 bases from V and 4 bases from J, with 16 bases between. This chain's CDR3 is CASSLGDILYEQYF. For the CDR3, the DNA is TGTGCCAGCAGCTTAGGGGACATACTGTACGAGCAGTACTTC.

The chain couples TRBV19 to TRBJ2-2, with D perhaps matching TRBD2 (5 bases). Germline CDR1 is LNHDA and CDR2 is SQIVND (reference sequence). The CDR3 extends over 14 amino acids. V dropped 7 bases and J dropped 0 bases, with 9 bases sitting between them. DNA of the CDR3: TGTGCCAGTAAAACGGGGACGAACACCGGGGAGCTGTTTTTT. Amino acids: CASKTGTNTGELFF.

This rearrangement joins TRBV5-1 to TRBJ2-7; D not resolved. This CDR3 comprises 14 residues. The germline V and J ends were trimmed by 0 bases and 4 bases, with 11 bases remaining between them. Germline V gives CDR1 SGHRS, CDR2 YFSETQ. CDR3 sequence reads: CASSLATVPYEQYF. CDR3 in DNA: TGCGCCAGCAGCTTGGCAACAGTCCCATACGAGCAGTACTTC.

This clone qualifies as large. This rearrangement joins TRBV10-3 to TRBJ2-7; 9 nucleotides match TRBD2. The germline gives CDR1 ENHRY, CDR2 SYGVKD. The length of the CDR3 is 15 residues. The trim removed 3 bases at V and 2 bases at J, leaving 5 bases unmatched. The CDR3 loop reads CAISDVTSGTYEQYF. CDR3 DNA: TGTGCCATCAGTGACGTGACTAGCGGAACCTACGAGCAGTACTTC.

A few counts support this clone. The rearrangement uses TRBV6-1 and TRBJ1-5; D not certain. Germline-derived CDR1 and CDR2 are MNHNS and SASEGT. Trimming pared 8 bases from V and 0 bases from J, leaving 11 bases between. This CDR3 contains 14 residues. CDR3 protein: CASVVLYSNQPQHF. Written as DNA, the CDR3 is TGTGCCAGCGTCGTCTTATATAGCAATCAGCCCCAGCATTTT.

This clone qualifies as medium-sized. The V call is TRBV27, the J call TRBJ2-7; D not certain. CDR1 is MNHEY, CDR2 SMNVEV, per germline (reference sequence). The CDR3 runs to 15 residues. The ends were cut back, 5 bases at V and 4 bases at J, with 18 bases in the middle. CDR3 sequence reads: CASSLRPASPYEQYF. CDR3 DNA: TGTGCCAGCAGTCTCCGCCCAGCGTCACCGTACGAGCAGTACTTC.

This rearrangement joins TRBV11-3 to TRBJ2-1, with a tentative D call TRBD1 (5 bases). This CDR3 region has 14 residues. CDR1 is SGHNT and CDR2 is YENEEA in the germline V gene. The V gene lost 4 bases and the J gene lost 7 bases, with 14 bases spanning the gap. The CDR3 DNA reads TGTGCCAGCAGCTATGGCTCCAGGGTTAATGAGCAGTTCTTC. Protein: CASSYGSRVNEQFF.

The chain combines TRBV4-3 with TRBJ2-7, with 9 positions matching TRBD2. The V gene end was trimmed by 1 base and the J gene end by 1 base; junction bases not matched to a gene: 8. Germline V gene sequence: CDR1 LGHNA, CDR2 YSLEER. The CDR3 extends over 17 amino acids. CDR3 residues: CASSQVLSGSLSYEQYF. In DNA form, the CDR3 reads TGCGCCAGCAGCCAAGTTCTTAGCGGGAGTCTATCCTACGAGCAGTACTTC.

The chain carries TRBV30 and TRBJ2-1; TRBD2 agrees at 11 bases. V trimming: 5 bases; J trimming: 5 bases; junction bases outside the gene matches: 5. The germline V gene encodes CDR1 GTSNPN and CDR2 SVGIG (reference sequence). This CDR3 spans 14 amino acids. DNA for the CDR3: TGTGCCTGGGCACTAGCGGGAGTGAACAATGAGCAGTTCTTC. Encoded protein: CAWALAGVNNEQFF.

The J gene is TRBJ2-2, the V gene TRBV29-1; D unresolved. Trimming left V 6 bases short and J 9 bases short, with 11 bases between. CDR3 size: 11 residues. Germline V gene lookup returns CDR1 SQVTM and CDR2 ANQGSEA. The CDR3: CSVSDMRELFF. The CDR3 DNA is TGCAGCGTCTCCGACATGAGGGAGCTGTTTTTT.

The rearrangement links TRBV28 to TRBJ1-4; no firm D call. CDR1 and CDR2 from the germline V gene are MDHEN and SYDVKM. CDR3 length equals 13 residues. Trimming took 9 bases from V and 14 from J, leaving 22 bases between them. For the CDR3, the DNA is TGTGCCAGTCACCATGGGGTCACCGGAGGGCTGTTTTTT. This codes for CASHHGVTGGLFF.

The chain recombines TRBV11-2 with TRBJ2-5; the D gene is possibly TRBD2 (7 bases). Germline V gene sequence: CDR1 SGHAT, CDR2 FQNNGV. CDR3 length equals 17 residues. The ends were cut back, 2 bases at V and 5 bases at J, with 21 bases in the middle. DNA for the CDR3: TGTGCCAGCAGCTTAAGGGGGGGACCATCTCGTTTGGAGACCCAGTACTTC. As protein: CASSLRGGPSRLETQYF.

The rearrangement uses TRBV5-1 and TRBJ2-5; 8 bases line up with TRBD2. Germline CDR1 is SGHRS and CDR2 is YFSETQ. The CDR3 runs to 13 residues. V lost 5 bases, J lost 2 bases, and 2 bases stayed unmatched. DNA for the CDR3: TGCGCCAGCAGTACGGGGGGGCAAGAGACCCAGTACTTC. It yields the protein CASSTGGQETQYF.

The chain recombines TRBV6-5 with TRBJ2-1; TRBD2 might be the D (5 bases). Germline assignment: CDR1 MNHEY and CDR2 SVGAGI. V dropped 8 bases and J dropped 2 bases, with 13 bases sitting between them. The CDR3 is 14 residues long. DNA for the CDR3: TGTGCCAGCCGACTGAGCGGAACCTACAATGAGCAGTTCTTC. Its translation is CASRLSGTYNEQFF.

The chain employs TRBV6-1 and TRBJ1-1; D unresolved. Germline loops: CDR1 MNHNS, CDR2 SASEGT. CDR3 length: 13 residues. With 8 bases removed from V and 0 bases from J, the gap between germline ends came to 10 bases. This CDR3 is CASSLEMNTEAFF. The DNA of the CDR3 is TGTGCCAGCTCTCTAGAGATGAACACTGAAGCTTTCTTT.

By share of the sample, this clone is medium-sized. V is TRBV4-3 and J is TRBJ2-7, with TRBD2 identical over 7 bases. V shed 0 bases and J 5 bases; nucleotides not matched to a gene: 13. CDR3 length equals 17 residues. Germline CDR1 is LGHNA and CDR2 is YSLEER. DNA of the CDR3: TGCGCCAGCAGCCAAGAGGTAGCGGGTCCAAAGATCCACGAGCAGTACTTC. Encoded protein: CASSQEVAGPKIHEQYF.

The chain recombines TRBV29-1 with TRBJ2-7, with TRBD1 matching over 8 bases. Germline assignment: CDR1 SQVTM and CDR2 ANQGSEA. The CDR3 contains 15 residues. Losses at the gene ends were 5 bases for V and 4 bases for J; bases not matched to a gene: 13. The CDR3 nucleotides read TGCAGCGTTCAGGGGGACAGGCGATCGCCTTACGAGCAGTACTTC. It translates to CSVQGDRRSPYEQYF.

The CDR3 DNA is TGTGCCATCAGGGGAGACAGGGGGACTGCTGAAGCTTTCTTT. Its translation: CAIRGDRGTAEAFF. The V and J genes are TRBV10-3 and TRBJ1-1, with 9 nucleotides matching TRBD1. The junction had 8 bases not matched to a gene; V was cut back by 6 bases and J by 6 bases. CDR1 ENHRY and CDR2 SYGVKD come from the germline V gene. The CDR3 loop spans 14 amino acids.

The chain couples TRBV6-1 to TRBJ2-7; D might be TRBD2 (6 bases). The CDR3 is made up of 14 amino acids. V lost 0 bases and J 4 bases, leaving 10 bases between the germline ends. Per the germline V gene, CDR1 is MNHNS and CDR2 is SASEGT. The CDR3: CASSEAGGRYEQYF. In DNA, the CDR3 is TGTGCCAGCAGTGAAGCGGGGGGACGGTACGAGCAGTACTTC.

This clone has more than one count but fewer than ten. Within the sample, other DNA sequences also encode this same CDR3. V usage is TRBV7-2 and J usage is TRBJ2-7; 9 bases map to TRBD1. The V gene's germline CDR1 is SGHTA and CDR2 FQGNSA. With 1 base clipped from V and 7 bases from J, the junction kept 5 bases outside the gene matches. This CDR3 region has 14 residues. The chain's CDR3 is CASSLDNRGREQYF. Here the CDR3 DNA reads TGTGCCAGCAGCTTAGATAACAGGGGGCGTGAGCAGTACTTC.

V and J are TRBV25-1 and TRBJ2-3, with D possibly being TRBD2 (5 bases). CDR1 and CDR2 (germline): MGHDK, SYGVNS. The CDR3 runs to 16 residues. V lost 2 bases to trimming and J lost 0 bases, with 12 bases between them. The CDR3 loop is CASSERPSSSTDTQYF. For the CDR3, the DNA is TGTGCCAGCAGTGAAAGGCCTAGCTCTAGCACAGATACGCAGTATTTT.

This clone was counted only a few times. V gene TRBV7-9 combines with J gene TRBJ1-6; 7 bases align to TRBD1. The CDR3 extends over 13 amino acids. With V trimmed by 3 bases and J by 10 bases, 3 bases remained unmatched. The germline CDR1 and CDR2 sequences are SEHNR and FQNEAQ (reference sequence). Here the CDR3 reads CASSFTGESPLHF. CDR3 nucleotide sequence: TGTGCCAGCAGCTTTACAGGGGAATCACCCCTCCACTTT.

V gene TRBV4-3 combines with J gene TRBJ1-1; TRBD1 is a possible D gene (5 bases). This CDR3 has 15 residues. Germline V lookup: CDR1 LGHNA, CDR2 YSLEER. V lost 0 bases and J lost 5, with 13 bases in between. DNA of the CDR3: TGCGCCAGCAGCCAAGAGAGACAGCCAAGTACTGAAGCTTTCTTT. It codes for CASSQERQPSTEAFF.

The V gene is TRBV6-5, the J gene TRBJ2-1; 10 nucleotides agree with TRBD2. J gave up 3 bases and V 6 bases, and 5 bases lay outside the gene matches. Germline V lookup: CDR1 MNHEY, CDR2 SVGAGI. The CDR3 runs to 15 residues. The CDR3 protein is CASSPRTSGYNEQFF. The CDR3 DNA reads as TGTGCCAGCAGCCCGAGGACTAGCGGCTACAATGAGCAGTTCTTC.